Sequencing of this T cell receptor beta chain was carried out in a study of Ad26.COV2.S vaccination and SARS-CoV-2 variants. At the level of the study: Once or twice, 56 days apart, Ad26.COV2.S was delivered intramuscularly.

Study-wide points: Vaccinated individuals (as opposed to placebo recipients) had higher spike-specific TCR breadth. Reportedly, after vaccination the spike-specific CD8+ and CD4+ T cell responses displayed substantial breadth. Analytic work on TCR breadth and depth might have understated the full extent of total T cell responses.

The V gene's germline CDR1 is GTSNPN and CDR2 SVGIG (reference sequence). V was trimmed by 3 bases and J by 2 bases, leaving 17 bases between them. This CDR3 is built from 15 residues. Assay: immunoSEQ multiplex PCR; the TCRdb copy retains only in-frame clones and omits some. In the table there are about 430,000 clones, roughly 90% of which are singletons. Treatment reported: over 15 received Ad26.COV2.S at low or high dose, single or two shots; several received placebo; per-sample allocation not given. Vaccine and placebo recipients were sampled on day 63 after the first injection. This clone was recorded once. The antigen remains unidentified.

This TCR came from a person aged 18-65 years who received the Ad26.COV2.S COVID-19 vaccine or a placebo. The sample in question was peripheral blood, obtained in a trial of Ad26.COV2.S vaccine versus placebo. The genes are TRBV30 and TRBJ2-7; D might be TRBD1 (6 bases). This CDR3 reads CAWSPDRFPTYEQYF. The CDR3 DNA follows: TGTGCCTGGAGCCCCGACAGGTTTCCGACCTACGAGCAGTACTTC.